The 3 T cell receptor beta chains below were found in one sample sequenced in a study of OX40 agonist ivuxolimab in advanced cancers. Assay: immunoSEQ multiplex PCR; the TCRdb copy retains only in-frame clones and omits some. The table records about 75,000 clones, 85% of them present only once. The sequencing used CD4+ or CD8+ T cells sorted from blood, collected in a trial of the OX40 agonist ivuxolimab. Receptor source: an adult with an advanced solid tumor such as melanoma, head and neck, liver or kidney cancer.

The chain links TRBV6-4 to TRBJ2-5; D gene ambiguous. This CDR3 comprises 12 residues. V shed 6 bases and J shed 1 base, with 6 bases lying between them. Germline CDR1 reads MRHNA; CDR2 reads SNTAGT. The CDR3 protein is CASRRSQETQYF. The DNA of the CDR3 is TGTGCCAGCAGGCGATCCCAAGAGACCCAGTACTTC.

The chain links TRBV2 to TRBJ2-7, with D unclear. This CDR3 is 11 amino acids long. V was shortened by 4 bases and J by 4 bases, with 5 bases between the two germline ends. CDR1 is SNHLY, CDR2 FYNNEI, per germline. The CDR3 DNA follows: TGTGCCAGCAGTGTACTTTACGAGCAGTACTTC. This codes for CASSVLYEQYF. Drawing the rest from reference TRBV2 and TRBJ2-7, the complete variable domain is EPEVTQTPSHQVTQMGQEVILRCVPISNHLYFYWYRQILGQKVEFLVSFYNNEISEKSEIFDDQFSVERPDGSNFTLKIRSTKLEDSAMYFCASSVLYEQYFGPGTRLTVT.

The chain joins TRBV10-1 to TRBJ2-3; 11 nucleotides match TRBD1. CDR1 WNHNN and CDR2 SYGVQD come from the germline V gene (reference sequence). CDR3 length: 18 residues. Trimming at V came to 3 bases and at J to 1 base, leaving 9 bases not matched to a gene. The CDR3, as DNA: TGCGCCAGCAGTGACCGGATGGACAGGGGGCGAGGCACAGATACGCAGTATTTT. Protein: CASSDRMDRGRGTDTQYF.